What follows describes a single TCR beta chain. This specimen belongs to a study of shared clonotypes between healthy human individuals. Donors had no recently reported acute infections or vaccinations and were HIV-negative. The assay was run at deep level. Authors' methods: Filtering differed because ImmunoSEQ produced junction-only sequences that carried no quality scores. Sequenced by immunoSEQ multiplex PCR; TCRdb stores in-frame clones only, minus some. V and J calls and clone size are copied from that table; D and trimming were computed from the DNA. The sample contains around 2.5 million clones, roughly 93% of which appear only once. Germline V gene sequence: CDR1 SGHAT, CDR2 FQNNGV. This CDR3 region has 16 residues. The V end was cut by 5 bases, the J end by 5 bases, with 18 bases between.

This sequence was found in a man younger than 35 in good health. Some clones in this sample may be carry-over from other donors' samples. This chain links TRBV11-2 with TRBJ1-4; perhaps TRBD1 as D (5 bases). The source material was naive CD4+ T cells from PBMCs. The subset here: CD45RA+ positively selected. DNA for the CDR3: TGTGCCAGCAGCGAACCCGGGGCGAGGAAGAATGAAAAACTGTTTTTT. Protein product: CASSEPGARKNEKLFF. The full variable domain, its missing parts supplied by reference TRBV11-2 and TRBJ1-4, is EAGVAQSPRYKIIEKRQSVAFWCNPISGHATLYWYQQILGQGPKLLIQFQNNGVVDDSQLPKDRFSAERLKGVDSTLKIQPAKLEDSAVYLCASSEPGARKNEKLFFGSGTQLSVL.